This T cell receptor beta chain was obtained from a study of preoperative IRX-2 immunotherapy in early breast cancer. The treatment was: preoperative locoregional IRX-2 cytokine immunotherapy. Patients received preoperative, locoregional IRX-2 cytokine immunotherapy in a phase Ib study. Per the germline V gene, CDR1 is MNHGY and CDR2 is SAAAGT. This CDR3 comprises 16 residues. V dropped 6 bases and J dropped 7; count of bases not matched to a gene: 7. TCRdb's table, derived via immunoSEQ multiplex PCR, lists solely in-frame clones and lacks some. In the table there are about 98,000 clones, 86% of which are singletons.

This TCR was recovered from a human donor with breast cancer. The specimen was tumor tissue, collected after IRX-2 immunotherapy. This chain links TRBV6-8 with TRBJ2-1; 15 bases fit TRBD2. CDR3 amino acids: CASRTPGLAGGNEQFF. The CDR3 DNA sequence: TGTGCCAGCAGAACACCCGGACTAGCGGGAGGGAATGAGCAGTTCTTC.